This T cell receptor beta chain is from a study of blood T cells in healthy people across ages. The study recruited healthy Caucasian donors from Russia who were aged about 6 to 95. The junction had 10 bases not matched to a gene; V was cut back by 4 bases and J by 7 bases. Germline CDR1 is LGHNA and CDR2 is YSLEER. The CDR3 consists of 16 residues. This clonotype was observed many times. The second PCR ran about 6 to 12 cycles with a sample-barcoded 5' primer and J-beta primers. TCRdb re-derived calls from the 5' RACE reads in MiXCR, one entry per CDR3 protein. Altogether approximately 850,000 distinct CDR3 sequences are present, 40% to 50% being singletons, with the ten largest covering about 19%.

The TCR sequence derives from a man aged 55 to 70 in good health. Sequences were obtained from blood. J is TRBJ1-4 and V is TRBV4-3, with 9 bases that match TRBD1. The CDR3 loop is CASSLTPGQGGEKLFF. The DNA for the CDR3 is TGCGCCAGCAGCCTTACACCGGGACAGGGAGGTGAAAAACTGTTTTTT.